This T cell receptor (beta chain) derives from a study of cytomegalovirus exposure and HLA in healthy donors. The CDR3 contains 14 residues. V was clipped by 8 bases and J by 6 bases; unmatched bases: 4. CDR1 is SNHLY and CDR2 is FYNNEI in the germline V gene. In the PCR, 60 Vbeta and 13 Jbeta primers were used. Only in-frame clones appear in the TCRdb table, and some are missing; sequencing was by immunoSEQ multiplex PCR. This repertoire shows fewer than 45,000 clones, less than 85% found once; its top ten account for around 6%. The chain carries TRBV2 and TRBJ1-6; 10 bases match TRBD1. This TCR derives from a male donor in good health and CMV-seronegative. The specimen was PBMCs. The CDR3 reads CASRDRGFNSPLHF. DNA for the CDR3: TGTGCCAGCCGGGACAGGGGATTTAATTCACCCCTCCACTTT.